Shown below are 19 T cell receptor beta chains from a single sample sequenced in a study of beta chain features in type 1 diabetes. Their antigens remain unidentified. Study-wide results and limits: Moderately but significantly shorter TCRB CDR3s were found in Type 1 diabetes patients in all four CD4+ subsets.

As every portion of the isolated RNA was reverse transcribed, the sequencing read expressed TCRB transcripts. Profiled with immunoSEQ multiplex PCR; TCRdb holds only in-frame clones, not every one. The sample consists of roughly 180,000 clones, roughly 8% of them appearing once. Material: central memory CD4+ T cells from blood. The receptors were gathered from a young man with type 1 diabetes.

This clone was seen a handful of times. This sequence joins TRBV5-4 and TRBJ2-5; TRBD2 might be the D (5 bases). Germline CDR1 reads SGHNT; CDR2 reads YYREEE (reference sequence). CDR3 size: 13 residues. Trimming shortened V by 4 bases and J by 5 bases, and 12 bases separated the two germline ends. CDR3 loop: CASSRERRETQYF. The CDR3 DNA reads TGTGCCAGCAGCCGGGAACGACGCGAGACCCAGTACTTC.

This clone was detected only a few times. CDR3 bases: TGCGCCAGCAGCTCCCGGCGGGGCGAGACCCAGTACTTC. It yields the protein CASSSRRGETQYF. The gene calls are TRBV5-1 and TRBJ2-5; D is perhaps TRBD2 (6 bases). V lost 3 bases, J lost 5 bases, and 11 bases lay in between. This CDR3 comprises 13 residues. In germline, CDR1 is SGHRS, CDR2 YFSETQ.

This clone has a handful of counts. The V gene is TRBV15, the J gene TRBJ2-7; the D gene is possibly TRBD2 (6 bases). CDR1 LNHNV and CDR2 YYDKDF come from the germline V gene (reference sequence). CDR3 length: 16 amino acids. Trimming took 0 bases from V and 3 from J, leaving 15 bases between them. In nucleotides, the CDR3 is TGTGCCACCAGCAGAGACACCGGGGACTTCGACTACGAGCAGTACTTC. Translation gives CATSRDTGDFDYEQYF. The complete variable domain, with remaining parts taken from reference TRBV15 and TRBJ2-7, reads DAMVIQNPRYQVTQFGKPVTLSCSQTLNHNVMYWYQQKSSQAPKLLFHYYDKDFNNEADTPDNFQSRRPNTSFCFLDIRSPGLGDTAMYLCATSRDTGDFDYEQYFGPGTRLTVT.

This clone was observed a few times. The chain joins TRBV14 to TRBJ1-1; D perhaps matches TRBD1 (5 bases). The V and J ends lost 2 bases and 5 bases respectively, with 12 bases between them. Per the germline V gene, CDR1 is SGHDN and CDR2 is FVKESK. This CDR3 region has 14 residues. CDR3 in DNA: TGTGCCAGCAGCCAAAATATTCAGGGAACTGAAGCTTTCTTT. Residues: CASSQNIQGTEAFF.

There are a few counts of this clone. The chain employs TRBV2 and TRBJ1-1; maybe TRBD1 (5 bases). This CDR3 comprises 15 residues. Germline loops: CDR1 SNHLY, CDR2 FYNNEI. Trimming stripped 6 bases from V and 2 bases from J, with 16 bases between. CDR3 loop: CASRTQQGGNTEAFF. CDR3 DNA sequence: TGTGCCAGCAGGACACAGCAGGGAGGTAACACTGAAGCTTTCTTT.

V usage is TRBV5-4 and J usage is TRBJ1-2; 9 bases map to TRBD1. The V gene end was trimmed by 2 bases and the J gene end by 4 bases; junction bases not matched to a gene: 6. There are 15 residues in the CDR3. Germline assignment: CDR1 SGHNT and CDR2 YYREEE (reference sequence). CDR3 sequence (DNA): TGTGCCAGCAGCTTCGGGACAGGGCTTGCCTATGGCTACACCTTC. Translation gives CASSFGTGLAYGYTF.

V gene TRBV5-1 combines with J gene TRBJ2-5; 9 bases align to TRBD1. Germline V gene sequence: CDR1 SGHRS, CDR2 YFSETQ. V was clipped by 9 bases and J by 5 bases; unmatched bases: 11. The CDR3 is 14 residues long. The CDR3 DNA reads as TGCGCCACTTCGGTAGAGGGACAGGGCGAGACCCAGTACTTC. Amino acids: CATSVEGQGETQYF. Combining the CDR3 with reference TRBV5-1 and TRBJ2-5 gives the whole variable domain KAGVTQTPRYLIKTRGQQVTLSCSPISGHRSVSWYQQTPGQGLQFLFEYFSETQRNKGNFPGRFSGRQFSNSRSEMNVSTLELGDSALYLCATSVEGQGETQYFGPGTRLLVL.

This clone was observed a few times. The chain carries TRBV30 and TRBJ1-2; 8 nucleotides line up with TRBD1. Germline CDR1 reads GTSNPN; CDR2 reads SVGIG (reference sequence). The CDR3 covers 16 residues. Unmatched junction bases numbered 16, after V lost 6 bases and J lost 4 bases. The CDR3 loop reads CACAELGQARSYGYTF. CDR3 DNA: TGTGCCTGCGCCGAGTTGGGACAGGCGAGATCCTATGGCTACACCTTC.

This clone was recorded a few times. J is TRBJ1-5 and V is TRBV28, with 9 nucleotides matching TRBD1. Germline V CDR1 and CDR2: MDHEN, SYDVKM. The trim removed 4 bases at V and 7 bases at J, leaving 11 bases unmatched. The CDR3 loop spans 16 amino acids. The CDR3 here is CASSSPGQGGSQPQHF. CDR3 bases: TGTGCCAGCAGTTCTCCGGGACAGGGTGGATCACAGCCCCAGCATTTT.

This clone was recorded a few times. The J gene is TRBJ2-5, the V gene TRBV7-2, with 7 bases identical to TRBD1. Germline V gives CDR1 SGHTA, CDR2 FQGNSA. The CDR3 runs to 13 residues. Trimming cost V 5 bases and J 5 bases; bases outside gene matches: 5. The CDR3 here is CASSIDREETQYF. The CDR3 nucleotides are TGTGCCAGCAGCATAGACAGGGAGGAGACCCAGTACTTC. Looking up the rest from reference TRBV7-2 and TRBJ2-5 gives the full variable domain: GAGVSQSPSNKVTEKGKDVELRCDPISGHTALYWYRQSLGQGLEFLIYFQGNSAPDKSGLPSDRFSAERTGGSVSTLTIQRTQQEDSAVYLCASSIDREETQYFGPGTRLLVL.

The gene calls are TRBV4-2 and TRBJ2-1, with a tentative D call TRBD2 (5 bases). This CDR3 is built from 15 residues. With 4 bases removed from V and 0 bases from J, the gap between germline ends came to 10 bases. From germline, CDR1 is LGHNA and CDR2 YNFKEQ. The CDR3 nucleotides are TGTGCCAGCAGCCCGGACTTCTACTCCTACAATGAGCAGTTCTTC. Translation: CASSPDFYSYNEQFF.

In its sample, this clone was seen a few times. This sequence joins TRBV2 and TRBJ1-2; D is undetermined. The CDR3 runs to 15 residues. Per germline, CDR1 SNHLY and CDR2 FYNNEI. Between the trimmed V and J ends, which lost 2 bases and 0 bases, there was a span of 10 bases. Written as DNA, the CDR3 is TGTGCCAGCAGTGAAAATGGCAGAACTAACTATGGCTACACCTTC. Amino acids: CASSENGRTNYGYTF.

In nucleotides, the CDR3 is TGCAGTGCTATCCGAGGGCATGGCTACACCTTC. It encodes CSAIRGHGYTF. The V call is TRBV20-1, the J call TRBJ1-2; D is undetermined. Germline V gene sequence: CDR1 DFQATT, CDR2 SNEGSKA (reference sequence). The CDR3 totals 11 residues. Trimming shortened V by 4 bases and J by 6 bases, and 9 bases separated the two germline ends.

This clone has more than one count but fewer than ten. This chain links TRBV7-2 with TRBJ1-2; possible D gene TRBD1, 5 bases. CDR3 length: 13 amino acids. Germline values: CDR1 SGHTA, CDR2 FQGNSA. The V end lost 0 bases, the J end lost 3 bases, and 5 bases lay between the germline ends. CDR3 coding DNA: TGTGCCAGCAGCTTAGCCAGGGACTATGGCTACACCTTC. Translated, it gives CASSLARDYGYTF.

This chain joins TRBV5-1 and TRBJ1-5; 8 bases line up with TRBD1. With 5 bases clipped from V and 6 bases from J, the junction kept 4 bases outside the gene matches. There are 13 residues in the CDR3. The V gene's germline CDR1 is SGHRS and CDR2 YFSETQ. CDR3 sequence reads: CASRQGTGQPQHF. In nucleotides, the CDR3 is TGCGCCAGCAGGCAAGGGACAGGTCAGCCCCAGCATTTT. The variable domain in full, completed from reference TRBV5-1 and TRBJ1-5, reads KAGVTQTPRYLIKTRGQQVTLSCSPISGHRSVSWYQQTPGQGLQFLFEYFSETQRNKGNFPGRFSGRQFSNSRSEMNVSTLELGDSALYLCASRQGTGQPQHFGDGTRLSIL.

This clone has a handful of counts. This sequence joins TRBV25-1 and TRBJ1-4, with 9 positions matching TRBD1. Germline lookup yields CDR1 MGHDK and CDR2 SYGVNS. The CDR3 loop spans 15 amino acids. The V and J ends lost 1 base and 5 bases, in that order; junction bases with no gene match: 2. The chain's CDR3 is CASSEWGTGNEKLFF. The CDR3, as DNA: TGTGCCAGCAGTGAATGGGGGACAGGGAATGAAAAACTGTTTTTT.

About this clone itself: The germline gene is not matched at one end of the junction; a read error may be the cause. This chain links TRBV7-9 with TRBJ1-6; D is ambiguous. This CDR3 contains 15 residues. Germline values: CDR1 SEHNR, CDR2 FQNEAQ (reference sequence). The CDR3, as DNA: TGCGCCAGCAGCCGATTAGGACTAGATAATTCACCCCTCCACTTT. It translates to CASSRLGLDNSPLHF.

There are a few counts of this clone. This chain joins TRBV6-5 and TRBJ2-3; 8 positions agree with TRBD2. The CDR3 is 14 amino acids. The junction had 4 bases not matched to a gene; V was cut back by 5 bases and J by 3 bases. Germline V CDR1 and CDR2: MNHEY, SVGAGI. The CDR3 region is CASSPSGGTDTQYF. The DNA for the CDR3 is TGTGCCAGCAGTCCGTCGGGAGGGACAGATACGCAGTATTTT.

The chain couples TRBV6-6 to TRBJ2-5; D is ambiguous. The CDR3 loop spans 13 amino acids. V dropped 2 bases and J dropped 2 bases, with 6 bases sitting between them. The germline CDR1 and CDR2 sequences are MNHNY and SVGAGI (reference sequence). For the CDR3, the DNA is TGTGCCAGCAGTTACGCTAATCAAGAGACCCAGTACTTC. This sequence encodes CASSYANQETQYF.